Included here is one T cell receptor (beta chain) sequence, with context. Its antigen is not identified. These data originate in a study of cytomegalovirus exposure and HLA in healthy donors. Overall study context: Unique TCR beta sequences numbering approximately 100 million came from around 180 million T cells in an earlier analysis. Notes on the study in general: A later analysis showed HLA-associated TCR beta chains outstripping equally common others in clonal expansion. Most observed TCR sequences were rare, whereas some public TCRs were detected in many donors.

With 60 Vbeta and 13 Jbeta primers, the PCR was carried out. The assay was immunoSEQ multiplex PCR, and TCRdb's table has in-frame clones only and misses some. The sample carries around 200,000 clones, 79% recorded once. The sequence was collected from a woman aged 18-29 years in good health and CMV-seronegative. Material for sequencing was PBMCs.

The CDR3, as DNA: TGCAGTGCCGCGGTCAACATTCAGTACTTC. Its protein is CSAAVNIQYF. The chain recombines TRBV20-1 with TRBJ2-4; D ambiguous. This CDR3 has 10 amino acids. Germline CDR1 reads DFQATT; CDR2 reads SNEGSKA (reference sequence). Between the trimmed V and J ends, which lost 6 bases and 7 bases, there was a span of 7 bases.